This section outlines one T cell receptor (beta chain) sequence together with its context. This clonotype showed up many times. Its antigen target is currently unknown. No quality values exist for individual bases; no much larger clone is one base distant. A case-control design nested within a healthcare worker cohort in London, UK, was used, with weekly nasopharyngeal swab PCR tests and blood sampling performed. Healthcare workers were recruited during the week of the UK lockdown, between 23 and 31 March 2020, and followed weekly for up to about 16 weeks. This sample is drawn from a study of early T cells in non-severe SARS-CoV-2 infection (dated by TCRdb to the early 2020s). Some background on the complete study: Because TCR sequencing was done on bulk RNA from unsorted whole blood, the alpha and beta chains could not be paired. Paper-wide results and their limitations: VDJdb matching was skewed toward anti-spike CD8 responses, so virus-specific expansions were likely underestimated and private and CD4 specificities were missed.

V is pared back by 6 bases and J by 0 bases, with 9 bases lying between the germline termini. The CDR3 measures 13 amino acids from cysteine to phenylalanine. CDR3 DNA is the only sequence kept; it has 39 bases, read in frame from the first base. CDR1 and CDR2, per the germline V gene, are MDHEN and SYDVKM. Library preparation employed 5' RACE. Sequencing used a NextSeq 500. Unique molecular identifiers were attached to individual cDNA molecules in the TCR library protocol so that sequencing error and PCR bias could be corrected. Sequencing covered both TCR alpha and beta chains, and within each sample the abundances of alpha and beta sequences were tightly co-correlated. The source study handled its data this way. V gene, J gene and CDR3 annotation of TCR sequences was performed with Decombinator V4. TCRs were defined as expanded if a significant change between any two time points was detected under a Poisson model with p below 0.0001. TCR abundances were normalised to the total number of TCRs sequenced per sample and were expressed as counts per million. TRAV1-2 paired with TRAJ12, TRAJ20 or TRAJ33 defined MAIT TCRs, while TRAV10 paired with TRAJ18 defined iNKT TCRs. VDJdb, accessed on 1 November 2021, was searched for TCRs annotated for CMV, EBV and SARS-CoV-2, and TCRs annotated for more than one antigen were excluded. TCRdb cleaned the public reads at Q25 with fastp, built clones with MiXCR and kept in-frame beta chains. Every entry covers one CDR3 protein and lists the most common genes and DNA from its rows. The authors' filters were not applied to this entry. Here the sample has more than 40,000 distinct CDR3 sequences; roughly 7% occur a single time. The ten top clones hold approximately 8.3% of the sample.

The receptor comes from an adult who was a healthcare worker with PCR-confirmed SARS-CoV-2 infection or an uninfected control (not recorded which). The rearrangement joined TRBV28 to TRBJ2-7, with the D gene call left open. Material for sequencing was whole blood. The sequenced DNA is TGTGCCAGCAGCTCACGTGGCTCCTACGAGCAGTACTTC. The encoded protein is CASSSRGSYEQYF.